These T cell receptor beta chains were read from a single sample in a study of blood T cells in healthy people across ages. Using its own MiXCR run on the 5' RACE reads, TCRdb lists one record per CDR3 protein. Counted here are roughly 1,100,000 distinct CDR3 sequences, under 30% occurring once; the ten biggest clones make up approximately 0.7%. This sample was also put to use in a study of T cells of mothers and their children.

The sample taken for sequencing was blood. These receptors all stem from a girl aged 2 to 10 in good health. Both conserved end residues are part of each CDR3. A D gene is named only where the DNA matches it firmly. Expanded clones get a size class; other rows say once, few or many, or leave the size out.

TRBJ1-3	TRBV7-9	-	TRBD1	CASSSYYRGTGNTIYF	TGTGCCAGCAGCTCCTACTACAGGGGAACCGGAAACACCATATATTTT
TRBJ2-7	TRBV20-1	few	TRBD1	CSARTLQGPPYEQYF	TGCAGTGCTAGGACACTACAGGGGCCCCCCTACGAGCAGTACTTC
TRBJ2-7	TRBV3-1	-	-	CASSQGLQTYEQYF	TGTGCCAGCAGCCAAGGGTTGCAAACCTACGAGCAGTACTTC
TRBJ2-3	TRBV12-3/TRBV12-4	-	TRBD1	CASRPGQSPSDTQYF	TGTGCCAGCAGACCGGGACAGTCTCCTTCAGATACGCAGTATTTT
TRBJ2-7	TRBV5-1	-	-	CASSKGEDYEQYF	TGCGCCAGCAGCAAGGGAGAAGACTACGAGCAGTACTTC
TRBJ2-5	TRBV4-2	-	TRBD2	CASSQDPTSGGSPVQYF	TGTGCCAGCAGCCAAGACCCTACTAGCGGGGGTTCTCCGGTCCAGTACTTC
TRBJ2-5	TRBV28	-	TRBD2	CASSLGELGLAGDLETQYF	TGTGCCAGCAGTTTAGGGGAGCTCGGACTAGCGGGGGACCTGGAGACCCAGTACTTC
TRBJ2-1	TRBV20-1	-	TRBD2	CSARRLADYNEQFF	TGCAGTGCTCGGCGACTAGCGGACTACAATGAGCAGTTCTTC
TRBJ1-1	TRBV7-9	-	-	CASSLTGITEAFF	TGTGCCAGCAGCTTAACTGGGATCACTGAAGCTTTCTTT
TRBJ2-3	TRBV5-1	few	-	CASSLGGGKTDTQYF	TGCGCCAGCAGCTTGGGTGGCGGAAAGACAGATACGCAGTATTTT
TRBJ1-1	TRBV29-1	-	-	CSVDEYTEAFF	TGCAGCGTTGACGAGTACACTGAAGCTTTCTTT
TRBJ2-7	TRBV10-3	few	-	CAISYQLGATYEQYF	TGTGCCATCAGTTACCAACTAGGTGCAACTTACGAGCAGTACTTC
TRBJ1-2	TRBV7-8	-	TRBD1	CASSPPLGQGNYGYTF	TGTGCCAGCAGCCCGCCTTTGGGACAGGGGAACTATGGCTACACCTTC
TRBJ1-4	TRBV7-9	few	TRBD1	CASSQGQAKLFF	TGTGCCAGCAGCCAGGGACAGGCTAAACTGTTTTTT
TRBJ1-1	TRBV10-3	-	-	CAISQGLNTEAFF	TGTGCCATCAGTCAGGGACTAAACACTGAAGCTTTCTTT
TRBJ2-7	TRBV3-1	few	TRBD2	CASSQGTSEQYF	TGTGCCAGCAGCCAGGGGACTAGCGAGCAGTACTTC
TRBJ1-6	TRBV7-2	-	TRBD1	CASPDGPGQANSPLHF	TGTGCCAGCCCCGACGGCCCGGGACAGGCAAATTCACCCCTCCACTTT
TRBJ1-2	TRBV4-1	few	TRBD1	CASSSRDRGRRGYGYTF	TGCGCCAGCAGCTCCCGGGACAGGGGCCGACGTGGCTATGGCTACACCTTC
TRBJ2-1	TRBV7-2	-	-	CASSLWAPNNEQFF	TGTGCCAGCAGCTTATGGGCACCCAACAATGAGCAGTTCTTC
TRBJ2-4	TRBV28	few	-	CASSDDKSYF	TGTGCCAGCAGCGATGACAAGTCATACTTC
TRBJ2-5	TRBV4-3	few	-	CASSSSVGLRETQYF	TGCGCCAGCAGCTCCTCCGTGGGATTGAGGGAGACCCAGTACTTC
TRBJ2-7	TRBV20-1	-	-	CSASDNYEQYF	TGCAGTGCTTCGGACAACTACGAGCAGTACTTC
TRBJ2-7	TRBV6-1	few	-	CASSEPEQYF	TGTGCCAGCAGTGAACCAGAGCAGTACTTC
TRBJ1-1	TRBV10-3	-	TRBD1	CAISSGGSEAFF	TGTGCCATCAGTTCAGGGGGATCTGAAGCTTTCTTT
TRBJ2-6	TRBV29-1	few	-	CSASGGANVLTF	TGCAGCGCCTCTGGTGGGGCCAACGTCCTGACTTTC
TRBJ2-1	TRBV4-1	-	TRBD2	CASSQGPGLASNEQFF	TGCGCCAGCAGCCAGGGTCCGGGACTAGCGTCAAATGAGCAGTTCTTC
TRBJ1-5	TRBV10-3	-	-	CAISDGDGYQPQHF	TGTGCCATCAGTGACGGGGACGGCTATCAGCCCCAGCATTTT
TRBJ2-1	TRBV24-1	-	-	CATREGSSSYNEQFF	TGTGCCACCAGGGAGGGATCCAGCTCCTACAATGAGCAGTTCTTC
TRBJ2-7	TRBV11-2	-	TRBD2	CASSSPVTSGQTYEQYF	TGTGCCAGCAGCTCCCCTGTGACTAGCGGCCAAACCTACGAGCAGTACTTC
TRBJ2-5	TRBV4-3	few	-	CASSQDPAVAGAGETQYF	TGCGCCAGCAGCCAAGACCCTGCTGTGGCGGGGGCCGGAGAGACCCAGTACTTC
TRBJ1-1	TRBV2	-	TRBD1	CASKGAGTEAFF	TGTGCCAGCAAGGGGGCGGGAACTGAAGCTTTCTTT
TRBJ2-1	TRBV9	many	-	CASSGGMDEQFF	TGTGCCAGCAGTGGGGGTATGGATGAGCAGTTCTTC
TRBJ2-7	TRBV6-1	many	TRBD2	CASRLETSVSYEQYF	TGTGCCAGCAGACTAGAGACTAGCGTCTCCTACGAGCAGTACTTC
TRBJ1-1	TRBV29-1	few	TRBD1	CSVTTGANTEAFF	TGCAGCGTTACCACAGGGGCTAACACTGAAGCTTTCTTT
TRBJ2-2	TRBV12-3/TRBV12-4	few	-	CASTPGYGNTGELFF	TGTGCCAGCACCCCTGGTTACGGGAACACCGGGGAGCTGTTTTTT
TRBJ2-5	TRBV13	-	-	CASRQGLGEQYF	TGTGCCAGCAGACAGGGCCTTGGCGAGCAGTACTTT
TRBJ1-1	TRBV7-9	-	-	CASSLLSGPEAFF	TGTGCCAGCAGCTTATTATCAGGACCAGAAGCTTTCTTT
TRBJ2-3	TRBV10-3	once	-	CAIRGEGQRTDTQYF	TGTGCCATCAGGGGCGAGGGACAACGCACAGATACGCAGTATTTT
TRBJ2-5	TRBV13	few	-	CASSNPQGLNETQYF	TGTGCCAGCAGCAACCCCCAGGGGTTGAACGAGACCCAGTACTTC
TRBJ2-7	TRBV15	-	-	CATSTDRRYEQYF	TGTGCCACCAGCACCGACAGGAGGTACGAGCAGTACTTC
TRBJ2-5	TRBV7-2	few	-	CASSLVGPPGTETQYF	TGTGCCAGCAGCTTAGTAGGACCACCGGGCACAGAGACCCAGTACTTC
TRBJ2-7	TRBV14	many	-	CASSQSPGGVEYF	TGTGCCAGCAGCCAATCACCGGGGGGCGTGGAGTACTTC
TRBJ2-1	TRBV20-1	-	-	CSASVAVKYNEQFF	TGCAGTGCTAGTGTAGCGGTAAAATACAATGAGCAGTTCTTC
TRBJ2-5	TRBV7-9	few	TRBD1	CASSGIFGQGDQETQYF	TGTGCCAGCAGCGGAATATTCGGACAGGGTGATCAAGAGACCCAGTACTTC
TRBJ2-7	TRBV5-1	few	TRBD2	CASGPLSGVGEQYF	TGCGCCAGTGGGCCTTTGAGCGGGGTAGGTGAGCAGTACTTC
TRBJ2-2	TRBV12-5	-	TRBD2	CASGSTGGEVGELFF	TGTGCTAGTGGTTCCACGGGAGGGGAGGTCGGGGAGCTGTTTTTT
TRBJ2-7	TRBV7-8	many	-	CASSPDGYSYEQYF	TGTGCCAGCAGCCCAGATGGGTACTCCTACGAGCAGTACTTC
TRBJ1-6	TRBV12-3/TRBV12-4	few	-	CACRLDTRDGAYNSPLHF	TGTGCCTGCAGACTGGACACCCGAGATGGGGCCTATAATTCACCCCTCCACTTT
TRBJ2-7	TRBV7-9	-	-	CASSPTDINSYEQYF	TGTGCCAGCAGCCCGACAGATATTAACTCCTACGAGCAGTACTTC
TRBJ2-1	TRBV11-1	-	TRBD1	CASSVDRALYNEQFF	TGTGCCAGCAGCGTTGACAGGGCCCTTTACAATGAGCAGTTCTTC
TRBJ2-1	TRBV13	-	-	CASSLAGGQPNEQFF	TGTGCCAGCAGCCTTGCGGGTGGGCAACCCAATGAGCAGTTCTTC
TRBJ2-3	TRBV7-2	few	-	CASSSRRTSTDTQYF	TGCGCCAGCAGCTCCAGGCGGACTAGCACAGATACGCAGTATTTT
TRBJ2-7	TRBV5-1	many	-	CASSLGADSYEQYF	TGCGCCAGCAGCTTAGGAGCGGACTCCTACGAGCAGTACTTC